This is a list of T cell receptor beta chains from one sample in a study of T cells in Graves' hyperthyroidism and ophthalmopathy. From the multiplex PCR reads, TCRdb called clonotypes with MiXCR, one entry per CDR3 protein. Of under 400,000 distinct CDR3 sequences in the sample, 13% were seen once. The sequencing input was blood. The receptors originated from a woman aged 18-29 years with Graves' hyperthyroidism. Both conserved end residues are trimmed from each CDR3. Fields, in order: V gene, CDR3 protein.

TRBV7-9,AATGTMGTDTQY
TRBV3-1,ASSQRSSYEQY
TRBV28,ALGRDLSTDTQY
TRBV3-1,ASSQDSAKTQY
TRBV2,ASSEFGSSYEQY
TRBV18,ASSPSGTASSGANVLT
TRBV28,ASSPEPTNEKLF
TRBV28,ASRLPLEGGQPQH
TRBV15,ATSRTDRVFYGYT
TRBV5-1,ASSRGGEADTQY
TRBV7-9,ASTRLGGSGYEQY
TRBV4-2,ASSPSPEGNTGELF
TRBV6-1,ASSYARGLYNEQF
TRBV28,ASSLSVTYEQY
TRBV4-2,ASSQELAGNYEQY
TRBV28,ASSLGGGSSTGELF
TRBV5-1,ASSLEVDREAF
TRBV19,ASSRGPRNEQF
TRBV27,ASRAGTGVAEAF
TRBV12-3/TRBV12-4,ASDSGASNTEAF
TRBV20-1,SARAYPGGVNTEAF
TRBV6-2/TRBV6-3,ASSIDRGRVNEQF
TRBV19,ASSMSGQVGRAF
TRBV5-5,ASTNPALRIYGYT
TRBV4-2,ASSRMGTTDSGNTIY
TRBV5-1,ASSLVGGQNTEAF
TRBV18,ASSPRDRGFRSYGYT
TRBV20-1,SARGGGGFGELF
TRBV7-9,ASSPRSGGDYNEQF
TRBV20-1,SAHRLFRGYT
TRBV18,ASSPRDRDYGYT
TRBV11-1,ASSSSLQTSGRAFEQF
TRBV29-1,SVEDPRQGSLYEQY
TRBV5-6,ASSRAGGVYTEAF
TRBV6-1,ASSDRVPGELF
TRBV25-1,ASSLLPYYGYT
TRBV6-2/TRBV6-3,ASSWAYGYT
TRBV5-1,ASSLNTEQF
TRBV28,ASRPQGMGEKLF
TRBV6-1,ASKDRHNTEAF
TRBV25-1,ASSSLALGEQY
TRBV6-2/TRBV6-3,ASSGTGFTEAF
TRBV20-1,SASPRDRGVPEQF
TRBV27,ASSPSPGGSETQY
TRBV6-2/TRBV6-3,ASSPLQGASNQPQH
TRBV27,ASSSAGTGGFEQY
TRBV3-1,ASSQGPYRGGDEQY
TRBV5-4,ASRLSGFPGYT
TRBV7-9,ASSLGSPSNEQF
TRBV3-1,ASSQVRAEISYEQY
TRBV5-4,ASSSPPQSEQY
TRBV10-2,ASSEREGLRYEQY
TRBV3-1,ASSNSGGLSGANVLT
TRBV20-1,SASWTGVRYEQY
TRBV5-6,AGSLFGGMDTQY
TRBV7-2,ASSLTTSGPSTDTQY